These 3 T cell receptor beta chains originate from one sample sequenced in a study of T cells in localized non-small cell lung cancer. Using immunoSEQ multiplex PCR, the repertoire was profiled, and TCRdb retains in-frame clones only, with some absent. The data show fewer than 40,000 clones, 70% to 90% seen once. The sequencing here drew on peripheral blood, taken before any cancer treatment. These receptors came from a male donor aged 60 or over with stage III lung adenocarcinoma.

The chain links TRBV6-6 to TRBJ1-1, with D possibly TRBD1 on 6 matching bases. CDR3 size: 14 residues. Germline CDR1 and CDR2: MNHNY and SVGAGI (reference sequence). V lost 8 bases to trimming and J lost 4 bases, with 17 bases between them. The chain's CDR3 is CASLKGGVGTEAFF. In DNA form, the CDR3 reads TGTGCCAGCTTGAAGGGGGGGGTAGGCACTGAAGCTTTCTTT.

This rearrangement joins TRBV15 to TRBJ1-2; D unclear. There are 14 residues in the CDR3. Trimming left V 4 bases short and J 3 bases short, with 12 bases between. CDR1 is LNHNV, CDR2 YYDKDF, per germline (reference sequence). The CDR3 loop reads CATSTRKEDYGYTF. The CDR3 DNA sequence: TGTGCCACCAGCACGAGGAAGGAGGACTATGGCTACACCTTC. Full variable domain (outside the CDR3, taken from reference TRBV15 and TRBJ1-2): DAMVIQNPRYQVTQFGKPVTLSCSQTLNHNVMYWYQQKSSQAPKLLFHYYDKDFNNEADTPDNFQSRRPNTSFCFLDIRSPGLGDTAMYLCATSTRKEDYGYTFGSGTRLTVV.

The chain uses TRBV5-8 and TRBJ2-3; 10 nucleotides agree with TRBD2. Germline CDR1 is SGHTS and CDR2 is YDEGEE. CDR3 length: 15 residues. V dropped 5 bases and J dropped 5; count of bases not matched to a gene: 8. CDR3 sequence reads: CASRLSGTSVDTQYF. DNA for the CDR3: TGTGCCAGCAGACTCTCCGGGACTAGCGTAGATACGCAGTATTTT. Filled out from reference TRBV5-8 and TRBJ2-3, the complete variable domain reads EAGVTQSPTHLIKTRGQQATLRCSPISGHTSVYWYQQALGLGLQFLLWYDEGEERNRGNFPPRFSGRQFPNYSSELNVNALELEDSALYLCASRLSGTSVDTQYFGPGTRLTVL.